This T cell receptor beta chain originates from a study of radiation and T cells in renal cell carcinoma. Study details: Nephrectomy followed 15 Gy stereotactic body radiation by 4 weeks. Notes on the study in general: From baseline, blood top tumor clonotypes peaked at 2 weeks post-radiation. Without pretreatment biopsies, baseline tumor clonotype presence was undetermined.

Indicated time point: baseline pretreatment blood. Sample treatment: 15 Gy SBRT to primary tumor, nephrectomy 4 weeks later. Clear cell pathology was present in this patient's renal cell carcinoma. Here immunoSEQ multiplex PCR was the method, and the copy in TCRdb shows in-frame clones only, minus some. The table lists 100,000 to 150,000 clones, approximately 78% of them singletons. On this clone: What it binds is unknown.

This clonotype was obtained from a woman between 55 and 75 years old with renal cell carcinoma. The sequenced sample was blood, obtained from a patient whose treatment included radiotherapy and nephrectomy.

The CDR3 DNA is TGTGCCAGCAGTTTTTCCAGCCCAATGAAGCAGTTCTTC. Protein: CASSFSSPMKQFF. The chain joins TRBV27 to TRBJ2-1, with no clear D. CDR1 is MNHEY, CDR2 SMNVEV, per germline (reference sequence). V lost 3 bases to trimming and J lost 11 bases, with 14 bases between them. The CDR3 runs 13 residues.